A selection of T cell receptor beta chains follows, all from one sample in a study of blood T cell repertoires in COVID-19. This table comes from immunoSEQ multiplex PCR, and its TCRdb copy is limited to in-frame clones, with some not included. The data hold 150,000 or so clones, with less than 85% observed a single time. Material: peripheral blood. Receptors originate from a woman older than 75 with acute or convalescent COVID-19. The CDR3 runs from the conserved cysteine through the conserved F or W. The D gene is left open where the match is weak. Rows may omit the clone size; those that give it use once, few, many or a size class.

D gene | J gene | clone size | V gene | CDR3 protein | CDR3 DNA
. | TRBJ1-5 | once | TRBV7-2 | CASSSGESQHF | TGTGCCAGCAGCTCGGGGGAATCCCAGCATTTT
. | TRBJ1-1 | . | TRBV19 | CASSIFTEAFF | TGTGCCAGTAGTATCTTCACTGAAGCTTTCTTT
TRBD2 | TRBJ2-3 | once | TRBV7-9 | CASSLVLLAGALADTQYF | TGTGCCAGCAGCTTAGTGTTACTAGCGGGAGCGTTGGCAGATACGCAGTATTTT
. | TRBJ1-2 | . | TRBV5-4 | CASSLAPGTNYGYTF | TGTGCCAGCAGCTTGGCCCCAGGGACTAACTATGGCTACACCTTC
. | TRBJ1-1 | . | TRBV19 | CASSIGGGGTEAFF | TGTGCCAGTAGTATAGGGGGGGGAGGCACTGAAGCTTTCTTT
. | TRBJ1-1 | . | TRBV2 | CASSVQDSFGTEAFF | TGTGCCAGCAGTGTGCAGGACAGTTTCGGCACTGAAGCTTTCTTT
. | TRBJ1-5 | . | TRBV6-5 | CASSYSSLSNQPQHF | TGTGCCAGCAGTTACTCGAGCCTCTCTAATCAGCCCCAGCATTTT
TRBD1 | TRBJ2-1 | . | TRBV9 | CASGPGQGTPAAANEQFF | TGTGCCAGCGGCCCGGGACAGGGGACCCCGGCGGCGGCCAATGAGCAGTTCTTC
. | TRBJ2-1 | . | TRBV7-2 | CASSLAPQGLAHNEQFF | TGTGCCAGCAGCTTAGCCCCACAGGGTCTAGCACACAATGAGCAGTTCTTC
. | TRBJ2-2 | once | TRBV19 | CASSIGETGELFF | TGTGCCAGTAGTATAGGTGAGACCGGGGAGCTGTTTTTT
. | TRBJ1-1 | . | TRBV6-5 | CASSYSYRVMNTEAFF | TGTGCCAGCAGTTACTCTTACAGGGTGATGAACACTGAAGCTTTCTTT
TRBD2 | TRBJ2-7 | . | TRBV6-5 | CATMGLAGYEQYF | TGTGCCACTATGGGACTAGCGGGATACGAGCAGTACTTC
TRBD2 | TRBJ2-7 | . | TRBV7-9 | CASSFLAGAYEQYF | TGTGCCAGCAGCTTTCTAGCGGGAGCGTACGAGCAGTACTTC
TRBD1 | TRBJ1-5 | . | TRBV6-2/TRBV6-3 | CASSQLGTGGRQPQHF | TGTGCCAGCAGTCAACTCGGGACAGGCGGGCGCCAGCCCCAGCATTTT
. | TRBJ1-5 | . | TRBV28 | CASSSPGKGLAQHF | TGTGCCAGCAGTTCCCCGGGTAAAGGTTTAGCCCAGCATTTT
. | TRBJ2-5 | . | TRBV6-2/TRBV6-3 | CASSYPRYQEETQYF | TGTGCCAGCAGTTACCCGCGCTACCAAGAAGAGACCCAGTACTTC
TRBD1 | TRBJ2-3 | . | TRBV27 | CASSFIAGQGFHTDTQYF | TGTGCCAGCAGTTTCATCGCCGGACAGGGCTTTCACACAGATACGCAGTATTTT
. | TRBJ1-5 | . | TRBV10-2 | CASSSTGGQPQHF | TGCGCCAGCTCCAGTACGGGGGGCCAGCCCCAGCATTTT
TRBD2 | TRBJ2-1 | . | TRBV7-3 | CASSEGGSGAYNEQFF | TGTGCCAGCAGCGAAGGGGGTAGCGGGGCTTACAATGAGCAGTTCTTC
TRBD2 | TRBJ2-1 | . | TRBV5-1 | CASIGSGRWNEQFF | TGCGCCAGCATTGGAAGCGGGAGGTGGAATGAGCAGTTCTTC
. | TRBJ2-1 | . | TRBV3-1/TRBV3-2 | CASSHSGAWSNNEQFF | TGTGCCAGCAGCCACTCAGGGGCCTGGAGCAACAATGAGCAGTTCTTC
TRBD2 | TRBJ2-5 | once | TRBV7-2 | CASSLGDYLEETQYF | TGTGCCAGCAGCTTAGGGGACTACTTAGAAGAGACCCAGTACTTC
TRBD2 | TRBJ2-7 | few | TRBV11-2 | CASSLIGGRSSYEQYF | TGTGCCAGCAGCTTAATCGGCGGGAGGAGCTCCTACGAGCAGTACTTC
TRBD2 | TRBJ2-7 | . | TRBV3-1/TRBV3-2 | CASSPLAGEIYEQYF | TGTGCCAGCAGCCCCCTAGCGGGAGAGATCTACGAGCAGTACTTC
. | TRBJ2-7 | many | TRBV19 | CASSSANYEQYF | TGTGCCAGTAGTTCAGCGAACTACGAGCAGTACTTC
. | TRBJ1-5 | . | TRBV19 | CASSVPGVSQPQHF | TGTGCCAGTAGTGTTCCGGGTGTGTCGCAGCCCCAGCATTTT
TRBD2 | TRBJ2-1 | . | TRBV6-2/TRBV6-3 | CASSYETSGGNEQFF | TGTGCCAGCAGTTACGAGACTAGCGGGGGGAATGAGCAGTTCTTC
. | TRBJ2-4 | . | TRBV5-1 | CASSSTGHIQYF | TGCGCCAGCAGCTCGACAGGCCACATTCAGTACTTC
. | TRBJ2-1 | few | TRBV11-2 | CASSWIKGSYNEQFF | TGTGCCAGCAGCTGGATAAAGGGGTCCTACAATGAGCAGTTCTTC
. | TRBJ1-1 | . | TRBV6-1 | CASSEGVGQTMNTEAFF | TGTGCCAGCAGCGAAGGGGTCGGACAGACGATGAACACTGAAGCTTTCTTT
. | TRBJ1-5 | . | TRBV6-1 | CASSDQAGGNQPQHF | TGTGCCAGCAGTGATCAGGCGGGGGGGAATCAGCCCCAGCATTTT
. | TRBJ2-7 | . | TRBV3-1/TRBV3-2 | CASSPPGERSSYEQYF | TGTGCCAGCAGCCCCCCAGGTGAGCGGAGCTCCTACGAGCAGTACTTC
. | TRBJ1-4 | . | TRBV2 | CASSGQTLNEKLFF | TGTGCCAGCAGTGGACAGACACTTAATGAAAAACTGTTTTTT
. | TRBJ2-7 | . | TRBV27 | CASSLSASSHEQYF | TGTGCCAGCAGTTTATCGGCTAGCTCCCACGAGCAGTACTTC
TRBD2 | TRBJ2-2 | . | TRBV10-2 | CASSEIGTSGHTGELFF | TGCGCCAGCAGTGAGATAGGGACTAGCGGGCACACCGGGGAGCTGTTTTTT
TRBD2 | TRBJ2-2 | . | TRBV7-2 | CASSLLAGRRTGELFF | TGTGCCAGCAGCCTACTAGCGGGACGAAGGACCGGGGAGCTGTTTTTT
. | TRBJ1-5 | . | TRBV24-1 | CATGGANVNQPQHF | TGTGCCACCGGGGGGGCGAATGTAAATCAGCCCCAGCATTTT
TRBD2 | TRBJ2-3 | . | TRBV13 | CASSHTGTSEKDTQYF | TGTGCCAGCAGCCATACCGGGACTAGCGAAAAAGATACGCAGTATTTT
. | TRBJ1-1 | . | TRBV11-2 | CASSLVQGSTEAFF | TGTGCCAGCAGCTTAGTTCAGGGTAGCACTGAAGCTTTCTTT
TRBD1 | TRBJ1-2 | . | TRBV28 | CASSLEGQGIYGYTF | TGTGCCAGCAGTTTAGAGGGACAGGGGATCTATGGCTACACCTTC
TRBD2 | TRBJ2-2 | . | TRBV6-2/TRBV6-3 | CASSQPGLADNTGELFF | TGTGCCAGCAGTCAGCCCGGACTAGCGGATAACACCGGGGAGCTGTTTTTT
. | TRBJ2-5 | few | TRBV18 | CASSPGTSRAEYF | TGTGCCAGCTCCCCAGGGACTTCCCGGGCCGAGTACTTC
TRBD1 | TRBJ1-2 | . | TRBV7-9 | CASSLAAGGDGYTF | TGTGCCAGCAGCTTAGCTGCAGGGGGCGATGGCTACACCTTC
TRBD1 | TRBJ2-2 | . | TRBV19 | CASRMGQTNTGELFF | TGTGCCAGTAGAATGGGACAGACGAACACCGGGGAGCTGTTTTTT
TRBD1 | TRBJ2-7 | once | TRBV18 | CASPRSYRGSPYEQYF | TGTGCCAGCCCAAGATCCTACAGGGGATCCCCCTACGAGCAGTACTTC
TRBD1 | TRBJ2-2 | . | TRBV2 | CASSWTGSGAGELFF | TGTGCCAGCAGTTGGACAGGGAGTGGGGCCGGGGAGCTGTTTTTT
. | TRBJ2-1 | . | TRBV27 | CASSLTAAGSYNEQFF | TGTGCCAGCAGTTTAACGGCAGCGGGCTCCTACAATGAGCAGTTCTTC
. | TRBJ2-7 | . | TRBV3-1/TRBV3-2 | CASRRRRRSYEQYF | TGTGCCAGCAGAAGGAGACGCCGGTCCTACGAGCAGTACTTC
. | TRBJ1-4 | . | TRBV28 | CASSIQASEKLFF | TGTGCCAGCAGTATCCAGGCGTCTGAAAAACTGTTTTTT
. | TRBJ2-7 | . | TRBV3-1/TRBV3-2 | CASSQGPGNTYEQYF | TGTGCCAGCAGCCAAGGACCCGGGAATACCTACGAGCAGTACTTC